What follows are 10 T cell receptor beta chains derived from one specimen sequenced in a study of control samples from healthy donors and cancer patients (dated by TCRdb to 2020 to 2022). Library generation was performed with the immunoSEQ multiplex PCR assay. This is the immuneACCESS table as TCRdb keeps it, with only in-frame sequences that have V and J called. A part of the clones is gone; compared with another copy, unresolved V genes explain less than half, and the rest is unexplained. For this sample the table gives 120,000 to 150,000 clones, of which more than 90% were detected only once. The ten biggest clones cover approximately 3.4% of the sample. The specimen was blood. These receptors all come from a man aged 25-40 years in good health.

The rearrangement links TRBV18 to TRBJ2-1; either TRBD1 or TRBD2 may fit D (5 bases each). Germline-derived CDR1 and CDR2 are KGHSH and LQKENI. Between the trimmed V and J ends, which lost 6 bases and 9 bases, there was a span of 12 bases. The CDR3 loop spans 12 amino acids. The CDR3 loop is CASSRGTAEQFF. In DNA form, the CDR3 reads TGTGCCAGCTCCCGAGGGACGGCTGAGCAGTTCTTC.

The chain employs TRBV19 and TRBJ2-3; 13 positions agree with TRBD2. This CDR3 has 15 residues. V was pared by 6 bases and J by 6 bases, with 6 bases of the junction left unmatched. The V gene's germline CDR1 is LNHDA and CDR2 SQIVND (reference sequence). The CDR3 is CASRLAGGLPDTQYF. CDR3 DNA: TGTGCCAGTAGACTAGCGGGGGGGCTCCCCGATACGCAGTATTTT.

This chain links TRBV13 with TRBJ1-4; a weak D match, TRBD1 (6 bases). There are 14 residues in the CDR3. Per germline, CDR1 PRHDT and CDR2 FYEKMQ (reference sequence). Deletions cut 5 bases from V and 7 bases from J, with 14 bases between. The CDR3 loop reads CASSLRDKREKLFF. CDR3 DNA sequence: TGTGCCAGCAGCCTCCGGGACAAACGTGAAAAACTGTTTTTT. The full variable domain, rest sourced from reference TRBV13 and TRBJ1-4, is AAGVIQSPRHLIKEKRETATLKCYPIPRHDTVYWYQQGPGQDPQFLISFYEKMQSDKGSIPDRFSAQQFSDYHSELNMSSLELGDSALYFCASSLRDKREKLFFGSGTQLSVL.

The gene calls are TRBV18 and TRBJ2-5; D possibly corresponds to TRBD1 (6 bases). The CDR3 covers 13 residues. V gave up 2 bases and J gave up 5 bases, with 9 bases separating them. Germline assignment: CDR1 KGHSH and CDR2 LQKENI. CDR3 loop: CASSPFRGETQYF. CDR3 bases: TGTGCCAGCTCACCATTCAGGGGTGAGACCCAGTACTTC. Together with reference TRBV18 and TRBJ2-5, the CDR3 gives the full variable domain: NAGVMQNPRHLVRRRGQEARLRCSPMKGHSHVYWYRQLPEEGLKFMVYLQKENIIDESGMPKERFSAEFPKEGPSILRIQQVVRGDSAAYFCASSPFRGETQYFGPGTRLLVL.

The chain recombines TRBV2 with TRBJ1-1; TRBD1 is a possible D gene (5 bases). This CDR3 has 17 amino acids. CDR1 and CDR2 from the germline V gene are SNHLY and FYNNEI. Trimming took 4 bases from V and 9 from J, leaving 27 bases between them. The CDR3 here is CASSVIPAGGVDVKAFF. CDR3 bases: TGTGCCAGCAGTGTGATCCCGGCGGGGGGAGTGGATGTGAAAGCTTTCTTT.

This chain connects TRBV24-1 to TRBJ1-2, with 7 positions matching TRBD1. V gave up 2 bases and J gave up 5 bases; unmatched junction bases: 10. Germline V gene data show CDR1 as KGHDR and CDR2 as SFDVKD. This CDR3 has 16 residues. CDR3 region: CATSDSTQGFSYGYTF. DNA for the CDR3: TGTGCCACCAGTGATTCCACACAGGGGTTTAGTTATGGCTACACCTTC.

The chain combines TRBV28 with TRBJ2-6, with 8 positions matching TRBD1. Germline V gene sequence: CDR1 MDHEN, CDR2 SYDVKM. Trimming cost V 2 bases and J 2 bases; bases outside gene matches: 5. This CDR3 region has 17 residues. CDR3 bases: TGTGCCAGCAGTTTACAGGGGGCCATGACTGGGGCCAACGTCCTGACTTTC. Translation gives CASSLQGAMTGANVLTF.

J is TRBJ1-6 and V is TRBV11-2; tentatively, D is TRBD1 (5 bases). CDR1 and CDR2 from the germline V gene are SGHAT and FQNNGV. CDR3 length equals 15 residues. Trimming took off 5 bases at V and 6 bases at J, with 14 bases between the two ends. The CDR3 spells CASSHRQPFNSPLHF. The CDR3 DNA is TGTGCCAGCAGCCACCGACAGCCTTTTAATTCACCCCTCCACTTT.

The chain employs TRBV27 and TRBJ2-5, with 8 nucleotides matching TRBD2. The junction had 6 bases not matched to a gene; V was cut back by 2 bases and J by 4 bases. CDR3 size: 15 residues. Germline values: CDR1 MNHEY, CDR2 SMNVEV (reference sequence). CDR3 sequence reads: CASSLAGGLGETQYF. The CDR3 DNA follows: TGTGCCAGCAGTTTAGCGGGGGGCCTGGGAGAGACCCAGTACTTC.

This chain connects TRBV7-2 to TRBJ2-2; 11 bases map to TRBD2. CDR1 is SGHTA and CDR2 is FQGNSA in the germline V gene. CDR3 length equals 16 residues. With 1 base clipped from V and 11 bases from J, the junction kept 9 bases outside the gene matches. The CDR3 sequence: CASSLVGLAGGGELFF. The CDR3 region has the DNA TGTGCCAGCAGCTTAGTCGGCCTAGCGGGGGGAGGAGAGCTGTTTTTT.